One and the same sample provided the 17 T cell receptor beta chains below, sequenced in a study of blood T cell repertoires in COVID-19. The method was immunoSEQ multiplex PCR; TCRdb's version includes in-frame clones alone and lacks a portion of them. The table lists approximately 310,000 clones, roughly 86% of them singletons. Sequenced sample: peripheral blood. The origin of the receptors is a woman in her fifties or sixties who had recovered from COVID-19.

The chain employs TRBV5-1 and TRBJ1-1; TRBD1 is a possible D gene (6 bases). V lost 4 bases to trimming and J lost 8 bases, with 21 bases between them. Germline V CDR1 and CDR2: SGHRS, YFSETQ. The CDR3 contains 15 residues. CDR3 sequence: CASSRSSTGFGEAFF. The CDR3 DNA sequence: TGCGCCAGCAGCCGTTCCTCCACAGGGTTTGGAGAAGCTTTCTTT.

The chain recombines TRBV2 with TRBJ2-3, with 10 bases matching TRBD2. V lost 7 bases and J lost 4; bases outside the gene matches: 5. CDR3 length: 14 amino acids. Germline values: CDR1 SNHLY, CDR2 FYNNEI. The CDR3 nucleotides read TGTGCCAGCAACCTAGCGGGAGTATCAGATACGCAGTATTTT. It encodes CASNLAGVSDTQYF.

In its sample, this clone was seen once. The rearrangement joins TRBV29-1 to TRBJ2-5; 8 nucleotides match TRBD1. Per germline, CDR1 SQVTM and CDR2 ANQGSEA. Trimming cost V 3 bases and J 4 bases; bases outside gene matches: 4. The CDR3 is 13 amino acids. CDR3 DNA: TGCAGCGTTGACGCGACAGGGGCAGAGACCCAGTACTTC. Amino acid sequence: CSVDATGAETQYF. The complete variable domain, with remaining parts taken from reference TRBV29-1 and TRBJ2-5, reads SAVISQKPSRDICQRGTSLTIQCQVDSQVTMMFWYRQQPGQSLTLIATANQGSEATYESGFVIDKFPISRPNLTFSTLTVSNMSPEDSSIYLCSVDATGAETQYFGPGTRLLVL.

As to this clone: The sample contains more than one DNA sequence encoding this CDR3. The rearrangement links TRBV3-1 (or the pseudogene TRBV3-2) to TRBJ2-5, with D unclear. The CDR3 totals 12 residues. The V end was cut by 0 bases, the J end by 4 bases, with 3 bases between. From germline, CDR1 is LGHDT and CDR2 YNNKEL (reference sequence). CDR3 loop: CASSQDRETQYF. Here the CDR3 DNA reads TGTGCCAGCAGCCAAGATCGAGAGACCCAGTACTTC.

V usage is TRBV2 and J usage is TRBJ2-7; 7 bases line up with TRBD1. Germline trimming cut 7 bases from V and 6 bases from J; bases unmatched to any gene: 12. This CDR3 spans 14 amino acids. Germline-derived CDR1 and CDR2 are SNHLY and FYNNEI. As DNA, the CDR3 is TGTGCCAGCAAGTTGAGGACAGGAGGATTCGAGCAGTACTTC. Translating gives CASKLRTGGFEQYF.

The count of this clone is one. The gene calls are TRBV5-4 and TRBJ1-4; a possible D gene is TRBD1 (6 bases). The ends were cut back, 4 bases at V and 8 bases at J, with 15 bases in the middle. This CDR3 has 14 residues. Germline values: CDR1 SGHNT, CDR2 YYREEE (reference sequence). The CDR3 bases are TGTGCCAGCAGCGTAAGGGGGGGTAACGAAAAACTGTTTTTT. Translated: CASSVRGGNEKLFF. Drawing the rest from reference TRBV5-4 and TRBJ1-4, the complete variable domain is ETGVTQSPTHLIKTRGQQVTLRCSSQSGHNTVSWYQQALGQGPQFIFQYYREEENGRGNFPPRFSGLQFPNYSSELNVNALELDDSALYLCASSVRGGNEKLFFGSGTQLSVL.

The sample holds many counts of this clone. The chain couples TRBV7-3 to TRBJ1-1; D ambiguous. CDR1 SGHTA and CDR2 FQGTGA come from the germline V gene. This CDR3 has 13 residues. The V end lost 5 bases, the J end lost 4 bases, and 11 bases lay between the germline ends. The DNA for the CDR3 is TGTGCCAGCAGCCCATACCGAGGCACTGAAGCTTTCTTT. It yields the protein CASSPYRGTEAFF.

The chain carries TRBV9 and TRBJ2-1, with 7 bases lining up with TRBD2. CDR3 size: 16 residues. Germline V gives CDR1 SGDLS, CDR2 YYNGEE. V gave up 4 bases and J gave up 0 bases; unmatched junction bases: 7. The CDR3 DNA reads as TGTGCCAGCAGCTCCCAGCTAGCGGTCTCCTACAATGAGCAGTTCTTC. Protein product: CASSSQLAVSYNEQFF.

The V call is TRBV3-1 (or the pseudogene TRBV3-2), the J call TRBJ2-1; 8 positions match TRBD2. Trimming removed 1 base from V and 9 bases from J; junction bases left unmatched: 5. This CDR3 is built from 14 residues. Germline values: CDR1 LGHDT, CDR2 YNNKEL (reference sequence). CDR3 DNA: TGTGCCAGCAGCCAAGCGGGAGGGCCGCGTGAGCAGTTCTTC. Its translation: CASSQAGGPREQFF.

This sequence joins TRBV6-5 and TRBJ1-6; TRBD1 matches at 8 bases. J was trimmed by 7 bases and V by 6 bases; bases with no gene match: 5. The V gene's germline CDR1 is MNHEY and CDR2 SVGAGI. The CDR3 has 14 residues. The CDR3 DNA follows: TGTGCCAGCAGGAGACAGGGGTCCAATTCACCCCTCCACTTT. Translated, it gives CASRRQGSNSPLHF.

The chain has TRBV2 and TRBJ2-7; possibly TRBD2 for D (5 bases). Germline CDR1 SNHLY, CDR2 FYNNEI. The CDR3 is 17 residues long. With 8 bases removed from V and 0 bases from J, the gap between germline ends came to 23 bases. Here the CDR3 DNA reads TGTGCCAGCTCGGGGTATTCCAACCAGCAAAGCTCCTACGAGCAGTACTTC. Translated: CASSGYSNQQSSYEQYF. Supplemented by reference TRBV2 and TRBJ2-7, the full variable domain reads EPEVTQTPSHQVTQMGQEVILRCVPISNHLYFYWYRQILGQKVEFLVSFYNNEISEKSEIFDDQFSVERPDGSNFTLKIRSTKLEDSAMYFCASSGYSNQQSSYEQYFGPGTRLTVT.

J is TRBJ1-4 and V is TRBV3-1 (or the pseudogene TRBV3-2), with D uncertain. Germline lookup yields CDR1 LGHDT and CDR2 YNNKEL (reference sequence). V lost 9 bases to trimming and J lost 8 bases, with 13 bases between them. CDR3 length: 12 residues. CDR3 coding DNA: TGTGCCAGTGGAGGGAAGAACGAAAAACTGTTTTTT. Its translation is CASGGKNEKLFF.

This chain uses TRBV9 with TRBJ2-3; possibly TRBD2 for D (5 bases). CDR3 size: 14 residues. V lost 4 bases and J 4 bases, leaving 13 bases between the germline ends. CDR1 and CDR2 (germline): SGDLS, YYNGEE. In nucleotides, the CDR3 is TGTGCCAGCAGCCCCCGCGGGTGGGCAGATACGCAGTATTTT. Translating gives CASSPRGWADTQYF.

The rearrangement joins TRBV6-5 to TRBJ1-5; 7 nucleotides line up with TRBD1. V dropped 0 bases and J dropped 4; count of bases not matched to a gene: 3. This CDR3 is 15 amino acids long. Germline CDR1 MNHEY, CDR2 SVGAGI. Here the CDR3 DNA reads TGTGCCAGCAGTTACTCGGCAGGGGGTAATCAGCCCCAGCATTTT. Amino acids: CASSYSAGGNQPQHF.

This chain connects TRBV3-1 (or the pseudogene TRBV3-2) to TRBJ1-3; 8 bases line up with TRBD1. Looked up from germline, CDR1 is LGHDT and CDR2 is YNNKEL (reference sequence). V shed 4 bases and J 1 base; nucleotides not matched to a gene: 18. The CDR3 runs to 20 residues. The CDR3 loop reads CASSRNLLSGQGVSGNTIYF. In nucleotides, the CDR3 is TGTGCCAGCAGCCGAAACCTCCTCTCCGGACAGGGAGTTTCTGGAAACACCATATATTTT.

The chain has TRBV7-2 and TRBJ2-1; D ambiguous. This CDR3 has 16 residues. Trimming removed 5 bases at V and 0 bases at J, with 14 bases between. Looked up from germline, CDR1 is SGHTA and CDR2 is FQGNSA. CDR3 coding DNA: TGTGCCAGCAGCCCTCAGGCGTCAAGCTCCTACAATGAGCAGTTCTTC. This translates into CASSPQASSSYNEQFF.

This chain links TRBV7-9 with TRBJ1-2; no reliable D call. Germline V gene data show CDR1 as SEHNR and CDR2 as FQNEAQ (reference sequence). V was trimmed by 1 base and J by 8 bases, leaving 8 bases between them. CDR3 size: 12 residues. CDR3 in amino acids: CASSLVNLGYTF. The CDR3 nucleotides read TGTGCCAGCAGCTTAGTTAACCTAGGCTACACCTTC.